This T cell receptor (beta chain) was profiled in a study of T cells in localized non-small cell lung cancer. General study points: Because only a single region of the tumor was sequenced, heterogeneity remains possible. Uninvolved adjacent lung had higher T cell clonality than tumor and all other tissues.

Here immunoSEQ multiplex PCR was the method, and the copy in TCRdb shows in-frame clones only, minus some. This sample yields tens of thousands of clones, of which about nine tenths are seen a single time; over 4% belongs to the top ten. This CDR3 has 12 residues. Between the trimmed V and J ends, which lost 0 bases and 1 base, there was a span of 0 bases. Germline V gene data show CDR1 as SQVTM and CDR2 as ANQGSEA. Regarding this clone: What it recognizes is unknown.

The genes are TRBV29-1 and TRBJ1-4; D uncertain. The clonotype originates from a woman between 35 and 75 years old with stage I lung adenocarcinoma. The sequenced sample was peripheral blood, obtained before any cancer treatment. CDR3 residues: CSVEETNEKLFF. In nucleotides, the CDR3 is TGCAGCGTTGAAGAAACTAATGAAAAACTGTTTTTT.